Described below is a single TCR beta chain sequence and its context. Sequencing used immunoSEQ multiplex PCR; TCRdb keeps in-frame clones, though not all of them. The sample records 150,000 to 200,000 clones, roughly 79% being singletons. This record belongs to a study of blood T cell repertoires in COVID-19. On the study more broadly: Samples of COVID-19 (acute and convalescent) were obtained from the United States, Italy and Spain. Sources were T cells, B-cell-depleted T cells, or PBMCs; the material itself was cDNA or gDNA.

The CDR3 contains 13 residues. With 4 bases removed from V and 6 bases from J, the gap between germline ends came to 9 bases. In germline, CDR1 is SGHTA, CDR2 FQGTGA. Sequencing used peripheral blood. The rearrangement uses TRBV7-3 and TRBJ2-2; weak D call: TRBD2 (6 bases). The clonotype comes from a woman aged 40 to 49 with COVID-19, enrolled during active disease. The CDR3 nucleotides are TGTGCCAGCAGCTACGGGACTTCCGGGGAGCTGTTTTTT. Protein: CASSYGTSGELFF.